These T cell receptor beta chains were read from a single sample in a study of cytomegalovirus exposure and HLA in healthy donors. Measured with immunoSEQ multiplex PCR; TCRdb has only the in-frame clones, and not every one. The sample records 110,000 to 150,000 clones, less than 85% being singletons. Sequenced sample: PBMCs. Every receptor here comes from a woman aged 55-69 years in good health and CMV-seropositive. Each CDR3 is given with its conserved first and last residue. Where a row states a size, it is once, few, many or the class of an expanded clone; other rows omit it.

v_call: TRBV5-4; j_call: TRBJ2-3; clone_size: .; cdr3_aa: CASSEGAVKADTQYF
v_call: TRBV9; j_call: TRBJ1-1; clone_size: few; cdr3_aa: CASSVAWTGTEAFF
v_call: TRBV2; j_call: TRBJ2-7; clone_size: .; cdr3_aa: CASLPGRASYEQYF
v_call: TRBV28; j_call: TRBJ1-5; clone_size: .; cdr3_aa: CASSLGLNSNQPQHF
v_call: TRBV9; j_call: TRBJ1-5; clone_size: few; cdr3_aa: CASSVGGNSNQPQHF
v_call: TRBV7-9; j_call: TRBJ1-1; clone_size: .; cdr3_aa: CASRPTGNTEAFF
v_call: TRBV5-1; j_call: TRBJ1-4; clone_size: few; cdr3_aa: CASSPGGGNEKLFF
v_call: TRBV13; j_call: TRBJ1-5; clone_size: .; cdr3_aa: CASSFGGRRANQPQHF
v_call: TRBV10-3; j_call: TRBJ2-2; clone_size: once; cdr3_aa: CAITTQGTGELFF
v_call: TRBV29-1; j_call: TRBJ1-1; clone_size: .; cdr3_aa: CSGQNTEAFF
v_call: TRBV4-2; j_call: TRBJ2-2; clone_size: .; cdr3_aa: CASSQDYTDTGELFF
v_call: TRBV12-2; j_call: TRBJ1-2; clone_size: .; cdr3_aa: CASRLSPGGASSYGYTF
v_call: TRBV11-2; j_call: TRBJ2-7; clone_size: .; cdr3_aa: CASSLEVGPYEQYF
v_call: TRBV28; j_call: TRBJ1-1; clone_size: .; cdr3_aa: CASSLSQGIEAFF
v_call: TRBV6-1; j_call: TRBJ1-1; clone_size: once; cdr3_aa: CASSGDRVPNTEAFF
v_call: TRBV15; j_call: TRBJ1-3; clone_size: .; cdr3_aa: CATSTGGRNTIYF
v_call: TRBV5-1; j_call: .; clone_size: .; cdr3_aa: CASSIDSGSSYEQYF
v_call: TRBV18; j_call: TRBJ1-1; clone_size: .; cdr3_aa: CASSPRPGTGTGTEAFF
v_call: TRBV4-1; j_call: TRBJ1-4; clone_size: .; cdr3_aa: CASSQPGQGREKLFF
v_call: TRBV6-1; j_call: TRBJ2-5; clone_size: .; cdr3_aa: CASSDWTGSQETQYF
v_call: TRBV6-6; j_call: TRBJ1-2; clone_size: .; cdr3_aa: CATSPTGDNYGYTF
v_call: TRBV6-5; j_call: TRBJ1-1; clone_size: .; cdr3_aa: CASGGAWSGGTEAFF
v_call: TRBV21-1; j_call: TRBJ2-7; clone_size: few; cdr3_aa: CASSNAGYEQYF
v_call: TRBV28; j_call: TRBJ1-2; clone_size: few; cdr3_aa: CASSLGVGANYGYTF
v_call: TRBV19; j_call: TRBJ1-5; clone_size: .; cdr3_aa: CASRGQGTGPNQPQHF
v_call: TRBV21-1; j_call: TRBJ2-7; clone_size: few; cdr3_aa: CASSRTDLHGNEQYF
v_call: TRBV29-1; j_call: TRBJ1-1; clone_size: .; cdr3_aa: CSVEEIGEAFF
v_call: TRBV18; j_call: TRBJ1-1; clone_size: .; cdr3_aa: CASSPPGGRHTEAFF
v_call: TRBV7-7; j_call: TRBJ1-1; clone_size: .; cdr3_aa: CASSPVAAGNTEAFF
v_call: TRBV7-9; j_call: TRBJ2-1; clone_size: .; cdr3_aa: CASSQGTSGRIGEQFF
v_call: TRBV2; j_call: TRBJ1-5; clone_size: .; cdr3_aa: CASKSGSNQPQHF
v_call: TRBV7-9; j_call: TRBJ2-7; clone_size: .; cdr3_aa: CSSSPETRGEQYF
v_call: TRBV2; j_call: TRBJ2-1; clone_size: few; cdr3_aa: CASSPEGYNEQFF
v_call: TRBV29-1; j_call: TRBJ2-7; clone_size: .; cdr3_aa: CSVEDAWGGNEQYF
v_call: TRBV5-4; j_call: TRBJ2-7; clone_size: .; cdr3_aa: CASSNPTGAPYEQYF
v_call: TRBV5-4; j_call: TRBJ2-5; clone_size: .; cdr3_aa: CASSFIPGQGETQYF
v_call: TRBV5-1; j_call: TRBJ2-1; clone_size: .; cdr3_aa: CASSSGQSPSNEQFF
v_call: TRBV27; j_call: TRBJ2-1; clone_size: .; cdr3_aa: CASRWLAGGSSYNEQFF
v_call: TRBV21-1; j_call: TRBJ1-1; clone_size: .; cdr3_aa: CASRGENTEAFF
v_call: TRBV9; j_call: TRBJ1-2; clone_size: few; cdr3_aa: CASSVEAAANYGYTF
v_call: TRBV5-6; j_call: TRBJ1-1; clone_size: .; cdr3_aa: CASSVDRGYTEAFF
v_call: TRBV4-2; j_call: TRBJ1-5; clone_size: .; cdr3_aa: CASSQDQSFPQPQHF
v_call: TRBV25-1; j_call: TRBJ1-1; clone_size: .; cdr3_aa: CASSRFGGISFQAFF
v_call: TRBV18; j_call: TRBJ1-2; clone_size: .; cdr3_aa: CASSPEDRGHFDGYTF
v_call: TRBV10-3; j_call: TRBJ1-1; clone_size: .; cdr3_aa: CAISEWDREIGTEAFF
v_call: TRBV9; j_call: TRBJ2-5; clone_size: .; cdr3_aa: CASSPGTSSISVQETQYF
v_call: TRBV30; j_call: TRBJ1-1; clone_size: few; cdr3_aa: CAWSVVRGTGLLGPEAFF
v_call: TRBV6-1; j_call: TRBJ1-1; clone_size: few; cdr3_aa: CASSEPQNTEAFF
v_call: TRBV4-1; j_call: TRBJ1-2; clone_size: .; cdr3_aa: CASSQDQGQGSYGYTF
v_call: TRBV28; j_call: TRBJ2-7; clone_size: few; cdr3_aa: CASSPDGRPRDEQYF
v_call: TRBV19; j_call: TRBJ1-1; clone_size: .; cdr3_aa: CASSISTGNTEAFF
v_call: TRBV19; j_call: TRBJ2-7; clone_size: once; cdr3_aa: CASSISFSETSGGYEQYF
v_call: TRBV9; j_call: TRBJ1-1; clone_size: .; cdr3_aa: CASSEQLNTEAFF
v_call: TRBV5-4; j_call: TRBJ2-1; clone_size: once; cdr3_aa: CASSLGADSYNEQFF
v_call: TRBV5-1; j_call: TRBJ1-1; clone_size: .; cdr3_aa: CASSLGWEGWAFF